The 18 T cell receptor beta chains presented below share a single source sample, sequenced in a study of blood T cell repertoires in COVID-19. Sequenced by immunoSEQ multiplex PCR; TCRdb stores in-frame clones only, minus some. The table has over 70,000 clones, roughly 71% seen once. The sequenced sample was peripheral blood. All receptors come from a woman at least 80 years old with acute or convalescent COVID-19.

The chain employs TRBV11-2 and TRBJ2-1; 12 bases align to TRBD2. CDR1 and CDR2 from the germline V gene are SGHAT and FQNNGV. V gave up 3 bases and J gave up 1 base; unmatched junction bases: 10. The CDR3 length is 19 residues. The CDR3 nucleotides read TGTGCCAGCAGCTTGGGGCGGAAACTAGCGGGGGGTTCCTACAATGAGCAGTTCTTC. Amino acids: CASSLGRKLAGGSYNEQFF.

This clone has more than one count but fewer than ten. The chain links TRBV7-8 to TRBJ1-3, with 7 bases fitting TRBD1. CDR1 SGHVS and CDR2 FQNEAQ come from the germline V gene. V dropped 6 bases and J dropped 0; count of bases not matched to a gene: 8. CDR3 length: 16 residues. CDR3 coding DNA: TGTGCCAGCAGTTTGATGGACAGGAACTCTGGAAACACCATATATTTT. This encodes CASSLMDRNSGNTIYF. Together with reference TRBV7-8 and TRBJ1-3, the CDR3 gives the full variable domain: GAGVSQSPRYKVAKRGQDVALRCDPISGHVSLFWYQQALGQGPEFLTYFQNEAQLDKSGLPSDRFFAERPEGSVSTLKIQRTQQEDSAVYLCASSLMDRNSGNTIYFGEGSWLTVV.

This clone has a count of ten or more. The chain uses TRBV28 and TRBJ1-3; 7 nucleotides agree with TRBD1. The J segment lost 2 bases and the V segment lost 6 bases, leaving 10 bases of the junction unmatched. CDR3 length: 16 amino acids. The germline gives CDR1 MDHEN, CDR2 SYDVKM. The CDR3 protein is CASRATTGQAGNTIYF. The CDR3, as DNA: TGTGCCAGCAGAGCTACGACAGGGCAAGCTGGAAACACCATATATTTT.

This clone was counted at least ten times. The V and J genes are TRBV5-1 and TRBJ1-1; no clear D. The CDR3 has 14 amino acids. Germline V gene sequence: CDR1 SGHRS, CDR2 YFSETQ. Trimming cost V 4 bases and J 4 bases, with 14 bases left between them. The DNA of the CDR3 is TGCGCCAGCAGCGCAGAAGCGGGGTCCACTGAAGCTTTCTTT. Its translation: CASSAEAGSTEAFF.

This chain links TRBV28 with TRBJ2-3; possibly TRBD2 for D (5 bases). V shed 6 bases and J shed 3 bases, with 10 bases lying between them. The germline CDR1 and CDR2 sequences are MDHEN and SYDVKM. This CDR3 has 13 amino acids. The CDR3 is CASSLARTDTQYF. Here the CDR3 DNA reads TGTGCCAGCAGCTTAGCGAGAACAGATACGCAGTATTTT.

This clone was picked up a small number of times. The V gene is TRBV12-2, the J gene TRBJ2-5; no DNA check was done on the table's D call, TRBD1. TRBV12-2 is a listed pseudogene. The CDR3 covers 15 residues. CDR3 sequence reads: CASRLVREGKETQYF. The CDR3 bases are TGTGCAAGTCGCTTAGTCAGGGAAGGGAAAGAGACCCAGTACTTC.

This sequence joins TRBV5-1 and TRBJ2-5; 9 nucleotides agree with TRBD1. The V segment lost 2 bases and the J segment 5 bases; nucleotides outside the gene matches: 4. This CDR3 has 14 amino acids. Germline V gene sequence: CDR1 SGHRS, CDR2 YFSETQ. The CDR3 region has the DNA TGCGCCAGCAGCTTTGGACAGGGGAGGGAGACCCAGTACTTC. Its protein is CASSFGQGRETQYF.

This clone is a singleton in its sample. The CDR3 protein is CASSPSTLSSYEQYF. CDR3 in DNA: TGTGCCAGCAGTCCATCCACCCTGAGCTCCTACGAGCAGTACTTC. The chain has TRBV6-5 and TRBJ2-7; D gene unclear. The V gene lost 5 bases and the J gene lost 0 bases, with 14 bases spanning the gap. The CDR3 covers 15 residues. Germline V gives CDR1 MNHEY, CDR2 SVGAGI.

V usage is TRBV9 and J usage is TRBJ2-7; no definite D call. Germline V CDR1 and CDR2: SGDLS, YYNGEE. V lost 1 base and J lost 6, with 11 bases in between. The CDR3 contains 13 residues. CDR3 region: CASSVLTFSEQYF. CDR3 nucleotide sequence: TGTGCCAGCAGCGTACTGACATTCTCCGAGCAGTACTTC.

V gene TRBV11-2 combines with J gene TRBJ1-3; D uncertain. Germline CDR1 and CDR2: SGHAT and FQNNGV. The CDR3 has 17 amino acids. Trimming shortened V by 1 base and J by 0 bases, and 13 bases separated the two germline ends. CDR3 DNA: TGTGCCAGCAGCTTAGTGCCTTCGGGGAGCTCTGGAAACACCATATATTTT. As protein: CASSLVPSGSSGNTIYF.

This chain links TRBV6-6 with TRBJ2-7; tentative D call: TRBD2 (6 bases). This CDR3 is 13 amino acids long. Trimming removed 8 bases at V and 5 bases at J, with 16 bases between. Germline assignment: CDR1 MNHNY and CDR2 SVGAGI (reference sequence). The CDR3 region is CASGLLAKHEQYF. CDR3 sequence (DNA): TGTGCCAGCGGATTGCTAGCGAAACACGAGCAGTACTTC.

The chain combines TRBV6-2 or TRBV6-3 with TRBJ2-7, with TRBD2 as a possible D gene (5 bases). V shed 2 bases and J shed 3 bases, with 11 bases lying between them. The CDR3 is 14 residues long. Germline V gives CDR1 MNHEY, CDR2 SVGEGT. CDR3 protein: CASSYGTSGYEQYF. Written as DNA, the CDR3 is TGTGCCAGCAGTTACGGTACTAGTGGCTACGAGCAGTACTTC.

This clone was detected only a few times. J is TRBJ1-4 and V is TRBV9; TRBD1 might be the D (6 bases). Trimming cost V 4 bases and J 7 bases, with 20 bases left between them. Germline V CDR1 and CDR2: SGDLS, YYNGEE. The CDR3 contains 16 residues. CDR3: CASSPPGGGALEKLFF. The CDR3 DNA is TGTGCCAGCAGCCCCCCCGGAGGGGGGGCGCTTGAAAAACTGTTTTTT. The whole variable domain, remainder taken from reference TRBV9 and TRBJ1-4, is DSGVTQTPKHLITATGQRVTLRCSPRSGDLSVYWYQQSLDQGLQFLIQYYNGEERAKGNILERFSAQQFPDLHSELNLSSLELGDSALYFCASSPPGGGALEKLFFGSGTQLSVL.

This clone was counted between two and nine times. The CDR3 region is CASSDRLAGISSSYEQYF. The CDR3 DNA reads as TGCGCCAGCAGTGACCGGCTAGCGGGAATATCCAGCTCCTACGAGCAGTACTTC. The chain has TRBV10-1 and TRBJ2-7; 9 bases are a match to TRBD2. This CDR3 contains 18 residues. With 3 bases clipped from V and 0 bases from J, the junction kept 12 bases outside the gene matches. Per germline, CDR1 WNHNN and CDR2 SYGVQD (reference sequence).

The chain is built from TRBV10-3 and TRBJ2-7; D not certain. V was clipped by 11 bases and J by 3 bases, with 11 bases between them. Germline V lookup: CDR1 ENHRY, CDR2 SYGVKD. This CDR3 has 11 residues. In nucleotides, the CDR3 is TGTGCCTCCCTGGCAAACTACGAGCAGTACTTC. Protein sequence: CASLANYEQYF.

The gene calls are TRBV19 and TRBJ2-7; 9 nucleotides agree with TRBD1. Germline V lookup: CDR1 LNHDA, CDR2 SQIVND (reference sequence). The V gene end was trimmed by 5 bases and the J gene end by 6 bases; junction bases not matched to a gene: 5. This CDR3 region has 13 residues. CDR3 sequence (DNA): TGTGCCAGTAGTTTTTCGGACAGGGGCGAGCAGTACTTC. The encoded protein is CASSFSDRGEQYF. Based on the CDR3 plus reference TRBV19 and TRBJ2-7, the full variable domain is DGGITQSPKYLFRKEGQNVTLSCEQNLNHDAMYWYRQDPGQGLRLIYYSQIVNDFQKGDIAEGYSVSREKKESFPLTVTSAQKNPTAFYLCASSFSDRGEQYFGPGTRLTVT.

The chain employs TRBV3-1 (or the pseudogene TRBV3-2) and TRBJ2-7, with TRBD1 matching 7 bases. The CDR3 loop spans 14 amino acids. Germline lookup yields CDR1 LGHDT and CDR2 YNNKEL (reference sequence). V gave up 1 base and J gave up 2 bases; unmatched junction bases: 2. The CDR3 bases are TGTGCCAGCAGCCAAGCAGGGGGTACCTACGAGCAGTACTTC. It specifies CASSQAGGTYEQYF.

This clone occurred once. The rearrangement joins TRBV18 to TRBJ1-3; TRBD1 matches at 7 bases. Germline loops: CDR1 KGHSH, CDR2 LQKENI. The length of the CDR3 is 14 residues. The V and J ends lost 6 bases and 2 bases, in that order; junction bases with no gene match: 4. CDR3 sequence (DNA): TGTGCCAGCTCGGCAGACAGGGCTGGAAACACCATATATTTT. Amino acid sequence: CASSADRAGNTIYF. Full variable domain (missing parts from reference TRBV18 and TRBJ1-3): NAGVMQNPRHLVRRRGQEARLRCSPMKGHSHVYWYRQLPEEGLKFMVYLQKENIIDESGMPKERFSAEFPKEGPSILRIQQVVRGDSAAYFCASSADRAGNTIYFGEGSWLTVV.